Listed below are T cell receptor beta chains from one sample, sequenced in a study of cytomegalovirus exposure and HLA in healthy donors. Libraries were prepared by immunoSEQ multiplex PCR; TCRdb keeps only in-frame clonotypes and omits some of them. The sample includes about 160,000 clones, about 88% seen only once; the top ten take approximately 3%. Sequenced sample: PBMCs. These receptors were collected from a man in his late teens or twenties in good health and CMV-seronegative. Both conserved end residues are part of each CDR3. D genes are given only for firm matches. Only part of the rows carry a size: once, few, many, or a class if the clone is expanded.

clone_size: .; j_call: TRBJ1-2; v_call: TRBV27; d_call: TRBD1; cdr3_nt: TGTGCCAGCAGCCTGGGACAGAACTATGGCTACACCTTC; cdr3_aa: CASSLGQNYGYTF
clone_size: .; j_call: TRBJ1-1; v_call: TRBV30; d_call: .; cdr3_nt: TGTGCCTGGAGCCTCACCAATCGGGGGGGAACTGAAGCTTTCTTT; cdr3_aa: CAWSLTNRGGTEAFF
clone_size: .; j_call: TRBJ2-6; v_call: TRBV19; d_call: .; cdr3_nt: TGTGCCAGTAGTATCCCCGGGGGAGGGGCCAACGTCCTGACTTTC; cdr3_aa: CASSIPGGGANVLTF
clone_size: .; j_call: TRBJ2-7; v_call: TRBV6-1; d_call: TRBD1; cdr3_nt: TGTGCCAGCAGTGTCCCCCGTGGACAGGGTCCCTACGAGCAGTACTTC; cdr3_aa: CASSVPRGQGPYEQYF
clone_size: .; j_call: TRBJ1-2; v_call: TRBV7-2; d_call: TRBD1; cdr3_nt: TGTGCCAGCAGCCCTTCACGGGACAGGGGGCCCCTCTATGGCTACACCTTC; cdr3_aa: CASSPSRDRGPLYGYTF
clone_size: .; j_call: TRBJ1-5; v_call: TRBV15; d_call: .; cdr3_nt: TGTGCCACCAGCGGCAGGGATATATCACAGCCCCAGCATTTT; cdr3_aa: CATSGRDISQPQHF
clone_size: once; j_call: TRBJ2-1; v_call: TRBV19; d_call: TRBD2; cdr3_nt: TGTGCCAGTAGTATTGCTCTAGCGGGATATTTGAGCTCCTACAATGAGCAGTTCTTC; cdr3_aa: CASSIALAGYLSSYNEQFF
clone_size: .; j_call: TRBJ1-2; v_call: TRBV29-1; d_call: .; cdr3_nt: TGCAGCGCTCCAAGGAGGGGTAACTATGGCTACACCTTC; cdr3_aa: CSAPRRGNYGYTF
clone_size: once; j_call: TRBJ1-2; v_call: TRBV6-5; d_call: .; cdr3_nt: TGTGCCAGCAGTTACTTCCGGGGTGATAACTATGGCTACACCTTC; cdr3_aa: CASSYFRGDNYGYTF
clone_size: .; j_call: TRBJ2-7; v_call: TRBV27; d_call: .; cdr3_nt: TGTGCCAGTCGGCGAGGAGGGAGGTCCTACGAGCAGTACTTC; cdr3_aa: CASRRGGRSYEQYF
clone_size: .; j_call: TRBJ1-5; v_call: TRBV27; d_call: .; cdr3_nt: TGTGCCAGCAGCCCCGACAGTTATAGCAATCAGCCCCAGCATTTT; cdr3_aa: CASSPDSYSNQPQHF
clone_size: .; j_call: TRBJ1-2; v_call: TRBV27; d_call: .; cdr3_nt: TGTGCCAGCAGTTTAAGTCAGAACTATGGCTACACCTTC; cdr3_aa: CASSLSQNYGYTF
clone_size: .; j_call: TRBJ2-5; v_call: TRBV11-2; d_call: .; cdr3_nt: TGTGCCAGCAGCTTAGGGGCAGGGGATCAGACCCAGTACTTC; cdr3_aa: CASSLGAGDQTQYF
clone_size: .; j_call: TRBJ1-1; v_call: TRBV7-9; d_call: .; cdr3_nt: TGTGCCAGCAGCTTACAGGAGAACACTGAAGCTTTCTTT; cdr3_aa: CASSLQENTEAFF
clone_size: .; j_call: TRBJ2-2; v_call: TRBV5-1; d_call: .; cdr3_nt: TGCGCCAGCCGACTCAACACCGGGGAGCTGTTTTTT; cdr3_aa: CASRLNTGELFF
clone_size: .; j_call: TRBJ1-4; v_call: TRBV28; d_call: TRBD1; cdr3_nt: TGTGCCAGCAGTACAGGGGGCAGGGATGAAAAACTGTTTTTT; cdr3_aa: CASSTGGRDEKLFF
clone_size: .; j_call: TRBJ1-5; v_call: TRBV27; d_call: .; cdr3_nt: TGTGCCAGCAGTTTATCGGTTGGGGGAGGGAGCAATCAGCCCCAGCATTTT; cdr3_aa: CASSLSVGGGSNQPQHF
clone_size: .; j_call: TRBJ2-7; v_call: TRBV4-3; d_call: .; cdr3_nt: TGCGCCAGCAGCCAAACTGCGGGCTCCTCCTACGAGCAGTACTTC; cdr3_aa: CASSQTAGSSYEQYF
clone_size: .; j_call: TRBJ1-5; v_call: TRBV27; d_call: .; cdr3_nt: TGTGCCAGCAGTTTTCAGGGGAAGACTCAGCCCCAGCATTTT; cdr3_aa: CASSFQGKTQPQHF
clone_size: .; j_call: TRBJ2-4; v_call: TRBV25-1; d_call: TRBD1; cdr3_nt: TGTGCCAGCAGTTTGACAGGGATGGCCAAAAACATTCAGTACTTC; cdr3_aa: CASSLTGMAKNIQYF
clone_size: .; j_call: TRBJ1-5; v_call: TRBV6-5; d_call: TRBD1; cdr3_nt: TGTGCCAGCAGCCCCACAGGGGTAGGCCAGCCCCAGCATTTT; cdr3_aa: CASSPTGVGQPQHF
clone_size: .; j_call: TRBJ1-1; v_call: TRBV27; d_call: .; cdr3_nt: TGTGCCAGCAGGCCACAGGGGAACACTGAAGCTTTCTTT; cdr3_aa: CASRPQGNTEAFF
clone_size: .; j_call: TRBJ1-2; v_call: TRBV30; d_call: TRBD1; cdr3_nt: TGTGCCTGGACCCGACAGGGGCGGGAAGCTAACTATGGCTACACCTTC; cdr3_aa: CAWTRQGREANYGYTF
clone_size: once; j_call: TRBJ2-1; v_call: TRBV11-2; d_call: TRBD2; cdr3_nt: TGTGCCAGCAGCTTAAGCGGGGGGGATGAGCAGTTCTTC; cdr3_aa: CASSLSGGDEQFF
clone_size: .; j_call: TRBJ1-1; v_call: TRBV5-1; d_call: .; cdr3_nt: TGCGCCAGCAGCGACAGAACGGATCTTGAAGCTTTCTTT; cdr3_aa: CASSDRTDLEAFF
clone_size: .; j_call: TRBJ2-7; v_call: TRBV4-3; d_call: .; cdr3_nt: TGCGCCAGCAGCCATACAGGGAAGTCCTACGAGCAGTACTTC; cdr3_aa: CASSHTGKSYEQYF
clone_size: .; j_call: TRBJ1-1; v_call: TRBV4-2; d_call: .; cdr3_nt: TGTGCCAGCAGCCAAGATGGAGCCGGGAACACTGAAGCTTTCTTT; cdr3_aa: CASSQDGAGNTEAFF
clone_size: .; j_call: TRBJ1-5; v_call: TRBV27; d_call: TRBD1; cdr3_nt: TGTGCCAGCTCTCGGACAGGGGGAGACAATCAGCCCCAGCATTTT; cdr3_aa: CASSRTGGDNQPQHF
clone_size: .; j_call: TRBJ2-1; v_call: TRBV29-1; d_call: TRBD2; cdr3_nt: TGCAGCGTTGAAGGACTAGCGGGTAGCTCCTACAATGAGCAGTTCTTC; cdr3_aa: CSVEGLAGSSYNEQFF
clone_size: .; j_call: TRBJ1-2; v_call: TRBV20-1; d_call: .; cdr3_nt: TGCAGTGCTAGAGATATCACAGAAGCCACCTTC; cdr3_aa: CSARDITEATF
clone_size: .; j_call: TRBJ1-2; v_call: TRBV6-1; d_call: TRBD1; cdr3_nt: TGTGCCAGCAGACCCCTGACAGGGGGCTCTGAAGCCACCTTC; cdr3_aa: CASRPLTGGSEATF
clone_size: .; j_call: TRBJ2-7; v_call: TRBV29-1; d_call: TRBD1; cdr3_nt: TGCAGCGTTCTAGGACAGGGCAGCTCCTACGAGCAGTACTTC; cdr3_aa: CSVLGQGSSYEQYF
clone_size: .; j_call: TRBJ2-7; v_call: TRBV18; d_call: TRBD2; cdr3_nt: TGTGCCAGCTCTCTCGGACTAGCGGGAGGTCCGAGTAGCTCCTACGAGCAGTACTTC; cdr3_aa: CASSLGLAGGPSSSYEQYF
clone_size: .; j_call: TRBJ1-4; v_call: TRBV7-9; d_call: .; cdr3_nt: TGTGCCAGCAGCTTAGCGGCAGGGCAGGAGGAAAAACTGTTTTTT; cdr3_aa: CASSLAAGQEEKLFF
clone_size: .; j_call: TRBJ2-1; v_call: TRBV5-4; d_call: TRBD2; cdr3_nt: TGTGCCAGCAGCTTAGCAGCGGGATTGAATAATGAGCAGTTCTTC; cdr3_aa: CASSLAAGLNNEQFF
clone_size: .; j_call: TRBJ2-7; v_call: TRBV19; d_call: TRBD1; cdr3_nt: TGTGCCAGTAGTATATCACAGGGGTTGGACTACGAGCAGTACTTC; cdr3_aa: CASSISQGLDYEQYF
clone_size: .; j_call: TRBJ2-7; v_call: TRBV27; d_call: .; cdr3_nt: TGTGCCAGCAGTTTATACGGGGGGCTATCCGAAGAGCAGTACTTC; cdr3_aa: CASSLYGGLSEEQYF
clone_size: .; j_call: TRBJ1-1; v_call: TRBV6-5; d_call: .; cdr3_nt: TGTGCCAGCAGTTACTCAACAGGAAGGGGGGGAACTGAAGCTTTCTTT; cdr3_aa: CASSYSTGRGGTEAFF